Detailed here is one TCR beta chain. Its specificity is unknown. Profiled with immunoSEQ multiplex PCR; TCRdb holds only in-frame clones, not every one. The repertoire holds approximately 350,000 clones, 90% to 97% seen once, with 0.32% in the top ten. CCR7-negative CD45RA+ TemRA cells were pooled with CD45RO+ cells for CD8 memory. The CDR3 length is 14 residues. The V gene end was trimmed by 2 bases and the J gene end by 4 bases; junction bases not matched to a gene: 5. Per the germline V gene, CDR1 is GTSNPN and CDR2 is SVGIG (reference sequence). The record originates from a study of shared clonotypes between healthy human individuals. Study results and limitations: Across subsets, estimated richness was generally greater for naive than for memory populations. A reduction in generation probabilities was seen for non-shared clonotypes relative to those shared by all four donors.

The sample comprised memory CD8+ T cells sorted from blood. Subset specified: CD45RO+ cells pooled with CCR7-negative TemRA cells. V usage is TRBV30 and J usage is TRBJ2-7, with TRBD2 matching 10 bases. This clonotype was obtained from a man aged 30-40 years in good health. CDR3 in DNA: TGTGCCTGGAGTCATGCTAGCGGGAGATACGAGCAGTACTTC. It encodes CAWSHASGRYEQYF.